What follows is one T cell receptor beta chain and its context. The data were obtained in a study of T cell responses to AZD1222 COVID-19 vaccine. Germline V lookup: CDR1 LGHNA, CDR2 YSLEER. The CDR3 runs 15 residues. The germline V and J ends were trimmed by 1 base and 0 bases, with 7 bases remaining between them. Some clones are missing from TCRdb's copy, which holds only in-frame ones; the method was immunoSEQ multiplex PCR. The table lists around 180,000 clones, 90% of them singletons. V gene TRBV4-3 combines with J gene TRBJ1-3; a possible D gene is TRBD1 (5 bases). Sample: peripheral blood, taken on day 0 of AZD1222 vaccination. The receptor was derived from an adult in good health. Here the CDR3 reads CASSQAGGSGNTIYF. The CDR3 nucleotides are TGCGCCAGCAGCCAAGCCGGGGGCTCTGGAAACACCATATATTTT.